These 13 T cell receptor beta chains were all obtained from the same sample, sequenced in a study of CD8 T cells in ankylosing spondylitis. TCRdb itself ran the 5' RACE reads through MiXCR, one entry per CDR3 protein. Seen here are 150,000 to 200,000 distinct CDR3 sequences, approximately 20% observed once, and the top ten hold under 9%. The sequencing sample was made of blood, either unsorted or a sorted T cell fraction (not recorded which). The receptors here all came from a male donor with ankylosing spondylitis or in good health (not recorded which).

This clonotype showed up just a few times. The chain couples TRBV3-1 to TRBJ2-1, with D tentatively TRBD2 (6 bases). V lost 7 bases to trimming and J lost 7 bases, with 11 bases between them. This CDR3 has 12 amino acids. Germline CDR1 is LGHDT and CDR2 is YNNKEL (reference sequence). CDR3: CASINSGNEQFF. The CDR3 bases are TGTGCCAGCATCAATAGCGGAAATGAGCAGTTCTTC.

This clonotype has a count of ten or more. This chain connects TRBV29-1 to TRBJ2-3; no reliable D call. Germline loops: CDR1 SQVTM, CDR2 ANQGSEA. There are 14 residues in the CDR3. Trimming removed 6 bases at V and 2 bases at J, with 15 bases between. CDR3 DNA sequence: TGCAGCGTCGTTAATCGGTCCTTCACAGATACGCAGTATTTT. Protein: CSVVNRSFTDTQYF.

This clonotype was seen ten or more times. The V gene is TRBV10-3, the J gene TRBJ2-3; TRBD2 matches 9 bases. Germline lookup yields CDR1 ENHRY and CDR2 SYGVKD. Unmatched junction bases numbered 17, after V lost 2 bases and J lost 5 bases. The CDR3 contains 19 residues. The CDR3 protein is CAISEPAGGAGGPGDTQYF. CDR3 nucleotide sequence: TGTGCCATCAGTGAGCCTGCAGGGGGTGCGGGAGGGCCAGGAGATACGCAGTATTTT.

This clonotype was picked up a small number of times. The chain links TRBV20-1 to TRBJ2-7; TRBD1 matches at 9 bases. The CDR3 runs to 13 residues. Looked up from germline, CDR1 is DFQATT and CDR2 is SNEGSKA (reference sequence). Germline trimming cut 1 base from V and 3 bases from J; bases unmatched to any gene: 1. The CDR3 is CSARGDRDYEQYF. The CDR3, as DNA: TGCAGTGCTAGAGGGGACAGGGACTACGAGCAGTACTTC.

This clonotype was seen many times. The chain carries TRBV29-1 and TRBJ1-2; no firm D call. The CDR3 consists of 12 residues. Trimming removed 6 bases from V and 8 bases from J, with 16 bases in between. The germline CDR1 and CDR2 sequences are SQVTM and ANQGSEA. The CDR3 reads CSVSRSDSGYTF. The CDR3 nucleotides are TGCAGCGTGAGTAGGTCAGATAGCGGCTACACCTTC.

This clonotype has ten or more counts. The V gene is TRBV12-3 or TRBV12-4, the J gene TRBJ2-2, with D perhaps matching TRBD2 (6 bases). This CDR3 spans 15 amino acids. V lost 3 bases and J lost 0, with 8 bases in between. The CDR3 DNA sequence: TGTGCCAGCAGTTTCCTAGCGCCGAACACCGGGGAGCTGTTTTTT. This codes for CASSFLAPNTGELFF.

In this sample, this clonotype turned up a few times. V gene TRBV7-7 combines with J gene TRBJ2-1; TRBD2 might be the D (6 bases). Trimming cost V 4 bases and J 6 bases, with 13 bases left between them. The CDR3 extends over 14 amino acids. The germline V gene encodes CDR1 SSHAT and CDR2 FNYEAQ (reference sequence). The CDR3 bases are TGTGCCAGCAGCTCAGGGACTGCCTTCAATGAGCAGTTCTTC. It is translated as CASSSGTAFNEQFF.

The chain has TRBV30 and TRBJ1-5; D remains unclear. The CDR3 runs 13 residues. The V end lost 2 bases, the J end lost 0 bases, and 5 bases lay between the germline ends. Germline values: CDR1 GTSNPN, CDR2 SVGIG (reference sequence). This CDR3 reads CAWSYTSNQPQHF. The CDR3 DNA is TGTGCCTGGAGTTACACTAGCAATCAGCCCCAGCATTTT.

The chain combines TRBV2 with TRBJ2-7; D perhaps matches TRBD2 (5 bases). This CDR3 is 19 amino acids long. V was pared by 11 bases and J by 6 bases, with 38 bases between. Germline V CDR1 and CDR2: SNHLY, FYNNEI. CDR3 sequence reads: CAFCLVVAIRPTRPSEQYF. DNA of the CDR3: TGTGCCTTCTGTTTAGTAGTAGCGATTAGGCCGACACGACCTTCCGAGCAGTACTTC.

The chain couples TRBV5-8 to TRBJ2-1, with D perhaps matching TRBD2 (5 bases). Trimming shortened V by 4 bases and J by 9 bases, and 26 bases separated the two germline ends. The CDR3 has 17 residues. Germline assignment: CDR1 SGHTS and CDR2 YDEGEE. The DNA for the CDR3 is TGTGCCAGCAGCCCCAGTTGGGTTGGGAGCGAATTTGCTGAGCAGTTCTTC. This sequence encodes CASSPSWVGSEFAEQFF.

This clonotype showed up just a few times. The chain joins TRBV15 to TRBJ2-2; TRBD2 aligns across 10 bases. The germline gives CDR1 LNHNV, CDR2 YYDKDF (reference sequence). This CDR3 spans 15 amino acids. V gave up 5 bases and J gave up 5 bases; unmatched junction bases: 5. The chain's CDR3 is CATSVAGGSTGELFF. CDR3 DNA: TGTGCCACCAGCGTAGCGGGGGGCTCTACCGGGGAGCTGTTTTTT.

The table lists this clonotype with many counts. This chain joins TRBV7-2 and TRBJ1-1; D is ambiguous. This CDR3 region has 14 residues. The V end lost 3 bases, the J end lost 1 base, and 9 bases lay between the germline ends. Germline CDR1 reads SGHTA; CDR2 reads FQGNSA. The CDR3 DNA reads TGTGCCAGCAGCTTGGATGGCTCGAACACTGAAGCTTTCTTT. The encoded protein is CASSLDGSNTEAFF.

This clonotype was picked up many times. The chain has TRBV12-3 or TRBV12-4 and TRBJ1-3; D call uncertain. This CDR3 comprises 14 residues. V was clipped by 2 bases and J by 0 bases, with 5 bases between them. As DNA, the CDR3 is TGTGCCAGCAGTTTAAGCAACTCTGGAAACACCATATATTTT. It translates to CASSLSNSGNTIYF.